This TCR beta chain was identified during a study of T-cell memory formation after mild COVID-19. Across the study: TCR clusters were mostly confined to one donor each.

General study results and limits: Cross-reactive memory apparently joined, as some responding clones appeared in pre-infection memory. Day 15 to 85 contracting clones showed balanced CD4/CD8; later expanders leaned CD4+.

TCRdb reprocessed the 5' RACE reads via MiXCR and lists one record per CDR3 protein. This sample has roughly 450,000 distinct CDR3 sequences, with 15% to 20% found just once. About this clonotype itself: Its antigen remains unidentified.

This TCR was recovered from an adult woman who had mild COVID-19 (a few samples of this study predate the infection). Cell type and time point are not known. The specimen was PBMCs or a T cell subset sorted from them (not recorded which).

CDR3 residues: CASARIGPYNEQFF. CDR3 nucleotide sequence: TGTGCCAGCGCCAGGATCGGACCATACAATGAGCAGTTCTTC. V usage is TRBV19 and J usage is TRBJ2-1, with unresolved D. V shed 9 bases and J shed 4 bases, with 16 bases lying between them. This CDR3 comprises 14 residues. Germline V gene data show CDR1 as LNHDA and CDR2 as SQIVND (reference sequence).